This paragraph covers one T cell receptor (beta chain) sequence. The antigen is undetermined. Amplification used 60 Vbeta primers and 13 Jbeta primers. Methods used by the authors: As a later analysis found, there were 80 million or so unique TCR beta chains, of which around 10 million were shared. TCRdb keeps only in-frame clones here, not all; method: immunoSEQ multiplex PCR. V and J calls and clone size are as listed in that table; D and trimming were resolved from the DNA. The table shows 150,000 to 200,000 clones, with about 85% occurring only once. This sample was taken from a study of cytomegalovirus exposure and HLA in healthy donors. Study in general: Previous work identified roughly 110 million unique TCR beta sequences from roughly 170 million T cells. Study-level results: In a later analysis, CMV-associated beta chains were mostly HLA-associated, it appeared.

The sample taken for sequencing was PBMCs. The TCR originated in a young man in good health and CMV-seropositive.

CDR3 sequence (DNA): TGTGCCTGGAGTCCCGGCTCAGGGGGCAATCAGCCCCAGCATTTT. As protein: CAWSPGSGGNQPQHF. This chain connects TRBV30 to TRBJ1-5, with D possibly matching TRBD1 (6 bases). Trimming stripped 2 bases from V and 2 bases from J, with 13 bases between. CDR1 and CDR2 (germline): GTSNPN, SVGIG (reference sequence). The CDR3 has 15 residues.